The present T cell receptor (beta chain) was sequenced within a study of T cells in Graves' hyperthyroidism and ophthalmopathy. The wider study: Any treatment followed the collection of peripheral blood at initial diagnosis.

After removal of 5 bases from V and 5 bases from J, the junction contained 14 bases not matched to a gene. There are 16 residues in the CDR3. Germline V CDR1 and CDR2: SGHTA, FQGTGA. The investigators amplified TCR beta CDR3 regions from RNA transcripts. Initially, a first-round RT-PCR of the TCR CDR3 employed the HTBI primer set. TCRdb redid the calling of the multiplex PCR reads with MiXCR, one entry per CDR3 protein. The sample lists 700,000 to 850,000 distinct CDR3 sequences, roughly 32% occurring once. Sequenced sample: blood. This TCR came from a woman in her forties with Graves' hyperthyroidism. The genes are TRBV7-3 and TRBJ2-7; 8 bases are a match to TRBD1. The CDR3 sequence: CASSVAATGAVHEQYF. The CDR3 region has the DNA TGTGCCAGCAGCGTCGCAGCGACAGGGGCGGTGCACGAGCAGTACTTC.